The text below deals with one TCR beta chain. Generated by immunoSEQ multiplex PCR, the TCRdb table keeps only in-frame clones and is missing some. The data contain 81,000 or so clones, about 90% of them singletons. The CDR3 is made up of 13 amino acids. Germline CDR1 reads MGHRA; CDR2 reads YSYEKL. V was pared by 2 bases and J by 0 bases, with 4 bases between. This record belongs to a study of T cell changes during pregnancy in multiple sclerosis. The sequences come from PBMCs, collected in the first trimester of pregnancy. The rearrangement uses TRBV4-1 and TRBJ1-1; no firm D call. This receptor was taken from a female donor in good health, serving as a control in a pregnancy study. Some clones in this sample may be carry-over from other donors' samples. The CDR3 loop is CASSQYLNTEAFF. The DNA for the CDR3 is TGCGCCAGCAGCCAATACTTGAACACTGAAGCTTTCTTT.